Below, 27 T cell receptor beta chains from the same sample are listed, as sequenced in a study of blood T cell repertoires in COVID-19. Libraries were prepared by immunoSEQ multiplex PCR; TCRdb keeps only in-frame clonotypes and omits some of them. The sample consists of 110,000 to 150,000 clones, 60% to 85% of them appearing once. The source material was peripheral blood. The receptors stem from a woman in her sixties or seventies with acute or convalescent COVID-19.

V is TRBV27 and J is TRBJ2-4; D remains ambiguous. The CDR3 has 15 amino acids. Germline V CDR1 and CDR2: MNHEY, SMNVEV (reference sequence). Trimming shortened V by 2 bases and J by 8 bases, and 16 bases separated the two germline ends. The chain's CDR3 is CASSLIPLGRDIQYF. In DNA, the CDR3 is TGTGCCAGCAGTTTAATCCCCCTGGGCAGAGACATTCAGTACTTC.

This chain joins TRBV5-8 and TRBJ2-5; weak D call: TRBD1 (5 bases). The CDR3 spans 18 residues. V was clipped by 1 base and J by 4 bases, with 23 bases between them. The germline V gene has CDR1 SGHTS and CDR2 YDEGEE. The chain's CDR3 is CASSLTTVQGGSLETQYF. DNA of the CDR3: TGTGCCAGCAGCTTGACGACTGTTCAGGGTGGTTCCTTAGAGACCCAGTACTTC.

This sequence joins TRBV19 and TRBJ2-1, with TRBD2 matching over 10 bases. CDR3 length equals 14 residues. Germline V gene lookup returns CDR1 LNHDA and CDR2 SQIVND (reference sequence). V gave up 4 bases and J gave up 10 bases; unmatched junction bases: 7. CDR3 loop: CASSNLAGEAEQFF. CDR3 coding DNA: TGTGCCAGTAGTAACCTAGCGGGAGAAGCGGAGCAGTTCTTC.

This clone counts as medium-sized (0.01 to 0.1%). This chain links TRBV19 with TRBJ2-1, with 10 bases aligning to TRBD1. The CDR3 sequence is 15 residues long. Per the germline V gene, CDR1 is LNHDA and CDR2 is SQIVND (reference sequence). The V segment lost 7 bases and the J segment 6 bases; nucleotides outside the gene matches: 9. The CDR3 protein is CASTIAGTGVNEQFF. The CDR3 region has the DNA TGTGCCAGTACCATAGCCGGGACAGGGGTCAATGAGCAGTTCTTC.

This chain connects TRBV20-1 to TRBJ2-5; the D is unclear. The germline V gene has CDR1 DFQATT and CDR2 SNEGSKA (reference sequence). The germline V and J ends were trimmed by 3 bases and 5 bases, with 4 bases remaining between them. The CDR3 length is 10 residues. CDR3 protein: CSASGETQYF. The CDR3 DNA reads TGCAGTGCTAGCGGTGAGACCCAGTACTTC.

The J gene is TRBJ1-1, the V gene TRBV2; 9 positions match TRBD1. Germline CDR1 reads SNHLY; CDR2 reads FYNNEI. The V and J ends lost 3 bases and 5 bases, in that order; junction bases with no gene match: 4. The CDR3 has 14 amino acids. CDR3 in amino acids: CASSEDRGSTEAFF. CDR3 nucleotide sequence: TGTGCCAGCAGTGAGGACAGGGGAAGTACTGAAGCTTTCTTT.

The CDR3 DNA sequence: TGTGCCAGCAGCTTAACGGGACAGGGGGCTGGTGGCTACACCTTC. This encodes CASSLTGQGAGGYTF. The gene calls are TRBV7-3 and TRBJ1-2; TRBD1 agrees at 12 bases. Looked up from germline, CDR1 is SGHTA and CDR2 is FQGTGA. The J segment lost 7 bases and the V segment lost 0 bases, leaving 3 bases of the junction unmatched. This CDR3 is built from 15 residues.

With respect to this clone: The same CDR3 arises from other DNA sequences in this sample as well. The chain joins TRBV19 to TRBJ2-1; 9 bases align to TRBD1. V gave up 6 bases and J gave up 4 bases; unmatched junction bases: 4. The V gene's germline CDR1 is LNHDA and CDR2 SQIVND (reference sequence). CDR3 length: 14 amino acids. In DNA form, the CDR3 reads TGTGCCAGTAGGACTGGGACAGGGTACAATGAGCAGTTCTTC. Amino acids: CASRTGTGYNEQFF.

The chain is built from TRBV7-6 and TRBJ2-7; 8 nucleotides align to TRBD2. The CDR3 contains 15 residues. The J segment lost 0 bases and the V segment lost 5 bases, leaving 6 bases of the junction unmatched. CDR1 and CDR2 (germline): SGHVS, FNYEAQ. The CDR3 sequence: CASSPYSGNSYEQYF. CDR3 DNA sequence: TGTGCCAGCAGCCCTTATAGCGGGAACTCCTACGAGCAGTACTTC. The full variable domain, its missing parts supplied by reference TRBV7-6 and TRBJ2-7, is GAGVSQSPRYKVTKRGQDVALRCDPISGHVSLYWYRQALGQGPEFLTYFNYEAQQDKSGLPNDRFSAERPEGSISTLTIQRTEQRDSAMYRCASSPYSGNSYEQYFGPGTRLTVT.

The chain links TRBV28 to TRBJ2-7; D is unclear. Trimming pared 2 bases from V and 4 bases from J, leaving 3 bases between. CDR3 length: 11 amino acids. The germline gives CDR1 MDHEN, CDR2 SYDVKM. CDR3 nucleotides: TGTGCCAGCAGTTTACGGTACGAGCAGTACTTC. Encoded protein: CASSLRYEQYF.

The V call is TRBV2, the J call TRBJ2-5, with TRBD1 as a possible D gene (5 bases). The CDR3 is 14 residues long. The V gene lost 3 bases and the J gene lost 4 bases, with 12 bases spanning the gap. Per germline, CDR1 SNHLY and CDR2 FYNNEI. CDR3: CASSDQGPRETQYF. CDR3 DNA: TGTGCCAGCAGTGATCAGGGCCCCCGAGAGACCCAGTACTTC.

The gene calls are TRBV28 and TRBJ2-2; D is perhaps TRBD2 (6 bases). Germline V gene lookup returns CDR1 MDHEN and CDR2 SYDVKM. Trimming stripped 6 bases from V and 0 bases from J, with 11 bases between. This CDR3 comprises 15 residues. CDR3 sequence (DNA): TGTGCCAGCAGCCATAGCGGACCGAACACCGGGGAGCTGTTTTTT. Amino acid sequence: CASSHSGPNTGELFF.

This clone is a singleton in its sample. The V gene is TRBV27, the J gene TRBJ2-6; 8 positions match TRBD1. After removal of 2 bases from V and 6 bases from J, the junction contained 12 bases not matched to a gene. This CDR3 spans 18 amino acids. Germline assignment: CDR1 MNHEY and CDR2 SMNVEV (reference sequence). CDR3 sequence (DNA): TGTGCCAGCAGTTTAAAGGTGGGGGACAGGCGGGAGGCCAACGTCCTGACTTTC. Protein product: CASSLKVGDRREANVLTF.

The CDR3 region has the DNA TGTGCCAGCAGGGACCCGGGGGGGGAAGCTTTCTTT. Its protein product is CASRDPGGEAFF. The chain links TRBV6-5 to TRBJ1-1, with a tentative D call TRBD1 (5 bases). The CDR3 runs to 12 residues. CDR1 and CDR2 from the germline V gene are MNHEY and SVGAGI. Trimming took off 6 bases at V and 8 bases at J, with 13 bases between the two ends.

The V call is TRBV2, the J call TRBJ2-7; weak D call: TRBD1 (6 bases). CDR3 size: 14 residues. V shed 8 bases and J shed 9 bases, with 23 bases lying between them. The germline V gene has CDR1 SNHLY and CDR2 FYNNEI. CDR3 in DNA: TGTGCCAGCCTAGAAGAATGGGGACAATCCGGGCAGTACTTC. Translated, it gives CASLEEWGQSGQYF.

V and J are TRBV2 and TRBJ2-1; 11 nucleotides agree with TRBD2. The CDR3 has 15 residues. V shed 4 bases and J 6 bases; nucleotides not matched to a gene: 5. The germline gives CDR1 SNHLY, CDR2 FYNNEI. CDR3 residues: CASSVLAGDSNEQFF. Written as DNA, the CDR3 is TGTGCCAGCAGTGTACTAGCGGGAGACTCCAATGAGCAGTTCTTC.

This clone was seen a single time. V is TRBV6-1 and J is TRBJ2-1; D gene uncertain. Germline V gene sequence: CDR1 MNHNS, CDR2 SASEGT. Trimming left V 2 bases short and J 15 bases short, with 23 bases between. The CDR3 is 15 amino acids. The CDR3 reads CASSESLGLSLRRFF. In DNA form, the CDR3 reads TGTGCCAGCAGTGAATCCCTTGGGCTATCCCTAAGACGGTTCTTC.

This clone appeared a few times. This chain connects TRBV28 to TRBJ2-1, with 7 bases aligning to TRBD1. Germline V lookup: CDR1 MDHEN, CDR2 SYDVKM. The CDR3 has 16 amino acids. V lost 4 bases to trimming and J lost 5 bases; unmatched junction nucleotides: 11. The CDR3 nucleotides read TGTGCCAGCAGTTCCCCCCTGGACAGGAGTAACAATGAGCAGTTCTTC. Amino acid sequence: CASSSPLDRSNNEQFF.

The V gene is TRBV5-1, the J gene TRBJ2-5, with 8 bases matching TRBD2. Germline assignment: CDR1 SGHRS and CDR2 YFSETQ. The CDR3 spans 15 residues. Losses at the gene ends were 2 bases for V and 2 bases for J; bases not matched to a gene: 5. CDR3 protein: CASSFQSGSQETQYF. The CDR3 nucleotides read TGCGCCAGCAGCTTTCAAAGCGGGAGTCAAGAGACCCAGTACTTC.

J is TRBJ2-2 and V is TRBV12-3 or TRBV12-4; no reliable D call. The CDR3 has 11 residues. Trimming shortened V by 3 bases and J by 9 bases, and 5 bases separated the two germline ends. This chain's CDR3 is CASSLGWELFF. CDR3 coding DNA: TGTGCCAGCAGTTTGGGCTGGGAGCTGTTTTTT.

This chain joins TRBV27 and TRBJ1-6; maybe TRBD1 (6 bases). The CDR3 has 14 amino acids. The germline V gene encodes CDR1 MNHEY and CDR2 SMNVEV (reference sequence). V was trimmed by 5 bases and J by 12 bases, leaving 17 bases between them. CDR3 nucleotide sequence: TGTGCCAGCAGTCTCGGGGGGGCGAGCATACCCCTCCACTTT. This sequence encodes CASSLGGASIPLHF.

This clone was picked up many times. Other nucleotide sequences in the sample specify the same CDR3. The chain is built from TRBV7-8 and TRBJ2-1; 7 bases are shared with TRBD2. Germline values: CDR1 SGHVS, CDR2 FQNEAQ. This CDR3 is built from 15 residues. V dropped 1 base and J dropped 4; count of bases not matched to a gene: 4. The CDR3 here is CASSLGLAVYNEQFF. The CDR3 coding sequence is TGTGCCAGCAGCTTAGGACTAGCAGTTTACAATGAGCAGTTCTTC.

DNA of the CDR3: TGTGCCAGCAGCCTCGTACTTAGCTCCTATAATTCACCCCTCCACTTT. Translation: CASSLVLSSYNSPLHF. This chain joins TRBV7-8 and TRBJ1-6, with D unclear. With 5 bases removed from V and 0 bases from J, the gap between germline ends came to 11 bases. Looked up from germline, CDR1 is SGHVS and CDR2 is FQNEAQ. The CDR3 extends over 16 amino acids.

The gene calls are TRBV11-2 and TRBJ2-7, with D maybe TRBD2 (6 bases). CDR1 SGHAT and CDR2 FQNNGV come from the germline V gene. This CDR3 has 15 residues. Trimming took 5 bases from V and 0 from J, leaving 14 bases between them. As DNA, the CDR3 is TGTGCCAGCAGCCTCACGACTAGTCCCTCCTACGAGCAGTACTTC. Its protein product is CASSLTTSPSYEQYF.

The chain recombines TRBV6-6 with TRBJ2-1; maybe TRBD2 (6 bases). V lost 7 bases, J lost 4 bases, and 11 bases lay in between. Germline V gives CDR1 MNHNY, CDR2 SVGAGI (reference sequence). CDR3 length: 13 amino acids. CDR3 coding DNA: TGTGCCAGCAAGGGACTGGGATACAATGAGCAGTTCTTC. Protein: CASKGLGYNEQFF.

Only one count was recorded for this clone. This chain links TRBV30 with TRBJ1-5, with a weak D call TRBD1 (5 bases). The CDR3 sequence is 16 residues long. The germline gives CDR1 GTSNPN, CDR2 SVGIG (reference sequence). V shed 5 bases and J shed 1 base, with 18 bases lying between them. The CDR3 DNA follows: TGTGCCTGGGGCAACCCAAACCAGGGAAGCAATCAGCCCCAGCATTTT. Translated, it gives CAWGNPNQGSNQPQHF.

The chain links TRBV4-1 to TRBJ2-1; 9 nucleotides line up with TRBD2. The CDR3 runs 15 residues. J gave up 8 bases and V 3 bases, and 8 bases lay outside the gene matches. CDR1 MGHRA and CDR2 YSYEKL come from the germline V gene. Written as DNA, the CDR3 is TGCGCCAGCAGCCAGTCGGGACTAGCTCCTGATGAGCAGTTCTTC. Translation gives CASSQSGLAPDEQFF.